This T cell receptor beta chain emerged from a study of shared T cell receptors in the human thymus. CDR3 length: 15 amino acids. Germline values: CDR1 SGHAT, CDR2 FQNNGV. With V trimmed by 4 bases and J by 2 bases, 6 bases remained unmatched. Profiled with immunoSEQ multiplex PCR; TCRdb holds only in-frame clones, not every one. The table lists hundreds of thousands of clones, approximately 88% of them singletons. These data also formed part of another study, on human thymus T cells.

The chain uses TRBV11-2 and TRBJ2-7; 9 bases are a match to TRBD1. The sequencing input was thymocytes. The source is a boy in the first two years of life with a congenital heart defect. The CDR3 loop reads CASSSGQGVAYEQYF. CDR3 sequence (DNA): TGTGCCAGCAGCTCGGGACAGGGAGTTGCCTACGAGCAGTACTTC.